The 5 T cell receptor beta chains listed next were all sequenced from one sample in a study of T cell responses to AZD1222 COVID-19 vaccine. Clones were sequenced by immunoSEQ multiplex PCR, and TCRdb holds only the in-frame ones, with some missing. Here the sample spans some 99,000 clones, 75% to 90% being singletons. The specimen comprised peripheral blood, sampled on day 0 of AZD1222 vaccination. The source is an adult in good health.

The genes are TRBV27 and TRBJ2-3, with a possible D match to TRBD1 (5 bases). Trimming took off 2 bases at V and 2 bases at J, with 8 bases between the two ends. CDR1 and CDR2 from the germline V gene are MNHEY and SMNVEV (reference sequence). The CDR3 runs to 14 residues. In nucleotides, the CDR3 is TGTGCCAGCAGTTTAGACAGAGACACAGATACGCAGTATTTT. Encoded protein: CASSLDRDTDTQYF.

The chain couples TRBV2 to TRBJ2-5, with TRBD2 matching over 16 bases. Germline loops: CDR1 SNHLY, CDR2 FYNNEI. This CDR3 is built from 16 residues. The V and J ends lost 6 bases and 5 bases, in that order; junction bases with no gene match: 6. Here the CDR3 DNA reads TGTGCCAGCAGCGGGACTAGCGGGGGGGCTAAGGAGACCCAGTACTTC. The encoded protein is CASSGTSGGAKETQYF.

The genes are TRBV15 and TRBJ1-5, with D possibly TRBD1 on 5 matching bases. CDR3 size: 15 residues. Deletions cut 4 bases from V and 4 bases from J, with 14 bases between. Germline lookup yields CDR1 LNHNV and CDR2 YYDKDF (reference sequence). CDR3 sequence: CATSKTGRTNQPQHF. The CDR3 region has the DNA TGTGCCACCAGCAAGACGGGACGGACTAATCAGCCCCAGCATTTT.

The chain uses TRBV24-1 and TRBJ2-7, with 11 bases aligning to TRBD1. Losses at the gene ends were 4 bases for V and 5 bases for J; bases not matched to a gene: 9. CDR3 length equals 16 residues. In germline, CDR1 is KGHDR, CDR2 SFDVKD. The CDR3 loop reads CATSDPQDRGQNEQYF. The CDR3 DNA reads TGTGCCACCAGTGACCCACAGGACAGGGGGCAGAACGAGCAGTACTTC.

A remark on this clone: Other nucleotide sequences in the sample specify the same CDR3. The rearrangement joins TRBV4-2 to TRBJ1-3; D is possibly TRBD1 (5 bases). The CDR3 runs to 13 residues. With 3 bases removed from V and 2 bases from J, the gap between germline ends came to 5 bases. Looked up from germline, CDR1 is LGHNA and CDR2 is YNFKEQ. The CDR3 bases are TGTGCCAGCAGCCACAGGGCTGGAAACACCATATATTTT. Its protein is CASSHRAGNTIYF.